This T cell receptor beta chain stems from a study of beta chain features in type 1 diabetes (dated by TCRdb to the late 2010s). The study in broad terms: No differences in mean age, gender distribution, total cell number or subset yield were found between patients and healthy donors. Regulatory and stem cell-like memory subsets were isolated from only 8 patients and about eight healthy donors, whereas naive and central memory subsets came from all 30 or so donors. In the study, recently diagnosed type 1 diabetes patients and matched healthy donors were compared on the TCRB repertoires of their sorted circulating CD4+ T cell subsets. A total of roughly 100 million sorted cells were examined across all samples, and the number of cells per subset was strongly correlated with RNA yield.

The V end loses 0 bases and the J end loses 2 bases, and a stretch of 14 bases separates them. The CDR3 contains 16 residues, cysteine and phenylalanine counted. Only the CDR3 DNA is retained, 48 bases long and in frame from the first base. In the germline V gene, CDR1 corresponds to SGHRS and CDR2 to YFSETQ. The High Capacity cDNA Reverse Transcription Kit was used to reverse transcribe all of the isolated RNA, meaning that expressed TCRB transcripts were what got sequenced. Deep immunoSEQ sequencing was performed on naive, central memory and regulatory T cell samples, with an average of roughly 3.6 million total reads per sample. Sorted cells were lysed in RLT buffer and RNA was extracted with DNase-treated RNeasy Micro or Mini kits, depending on cell number. Each cell subset was processed on its own to prevent cross-contamination, while patient and healthy donor samples were processed together. The immunoSEQ multiplex PCR was used to amplify TCRB sequences from cDNA, yielding 87-bp fragments that span the CDR3 region. Sequencing of the amplicons was performed on the Illumina HiSeq platform. Per the source publication's procedure: Synthetic template baselines were used to correct PCR bias computationally, reads within Hamming distance 2 were collapsed together, and singletons that could not be merged were discarded. Reads were aligned to IMGT to assign V, D and J genes, CDR3 length, and insertions or deletions at six rearrangement sites. Within each subset, clonotype counts were normalized to the number of sorted cells before true diversity and Gini coefficients were calculated with the tcR R package. The overlap coefficient, calculated on TCRB nucleotide sequences, was used to quantify repertoire sharing. As a proxy for the pre-selection repertoire, out-of-frame TCRB sequences from naive cells were analyzed. TCRdb holds this immuneACCESS table with in-frame rearrangements only. Some clones are missing; in checked studies, unresolved V genes explain under half, and the rest has no known cause. For V, J and clone size, that table is used; D and trimming come from the DNA. Within this sample are under 900,000 clones, with 17% of them counted one time only. The ten largest make up 0.023% of the sample.

Each donor gave one peripheral blood draw, averaging around 120 mL, which was collected into heparinised tubes. A BD FACSAria II and a panel including CD45RO, CCR7, CD25, CD127, CD95 and CD27 were used to sort naive, central memory, regulatory and stem cell-like memory CD4+ T cells. Purity was above 98% for every sorted population. PBMCs were isolated right away by Lymphoprep density gradient centrifugation and were stained directly, without culture. So that batch effects would be minimized, each experiment stained and sorted samples in pairs, pairing one healthy donor with one patient. This clone appeared a few times. Its antigen target is currently unknown. Base qualities are not recorded, but no much larger clone differs from it by a single base. Other DNA sequences within the sample encode an identical CDR3. Broad study findings and their caveats: Type 1 diabetes patients showed a moderate but significant shortening of TCRB CDR3 length in all four CD4+ subsets. Naive, central memory and regulatory TCRB repertoires appeared more similar among patients than among healthy donors. Because cDNA rather than genomic DNA was sequenced, highly expressing activated cells could have been over-represented, although no difference in activation and CD3 levels was found between groups. HLA sub-analyses involved small numbers of individuals, so any influence of HLA type on TCRB rearrangement remained unresolved. Patients with type 1 diabetes made fewer insertions and deleted more nucleotides at VDJ recombination sites, implying thymic rearrangement abnormalities. Shorter templates might be favored by PCR, yet because patient and control samples were amplified and corrected together, any such skew would affect both groups equally.

Sequenced: naive CD4+ T cells from blood. The sample's cell subset or site label, in plain terms: true naive CD4+ T cells. The receptor chain draws on TRBV5-1 and TRBJ2-5; TRBD2 could be the D gene, as 7 bases match. This sequence originates from a woman between 18 and 29 years old in good health. The CDR3 region: CASSLAGRGGQETQYF. The nucleotides are TGCGCCAGCAGCTTGGCCGGCAGGGGAGGGCAAGAGACCCAGTACTTC.